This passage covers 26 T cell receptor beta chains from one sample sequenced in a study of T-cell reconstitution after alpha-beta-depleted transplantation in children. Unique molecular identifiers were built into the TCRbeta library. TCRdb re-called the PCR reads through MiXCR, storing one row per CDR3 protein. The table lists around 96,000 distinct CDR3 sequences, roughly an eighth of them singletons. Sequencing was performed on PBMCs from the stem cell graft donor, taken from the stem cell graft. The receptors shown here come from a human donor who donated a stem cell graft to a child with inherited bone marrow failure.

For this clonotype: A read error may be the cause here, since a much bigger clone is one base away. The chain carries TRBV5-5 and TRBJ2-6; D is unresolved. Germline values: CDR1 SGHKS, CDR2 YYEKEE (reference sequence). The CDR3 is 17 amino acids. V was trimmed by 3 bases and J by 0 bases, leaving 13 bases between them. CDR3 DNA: TGTGCCAGCAGCTCCGGACGATTCAGCTCTGGGGCCAACGTCCTGACTTTC. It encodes CASSSGRFSSGANVLTF.

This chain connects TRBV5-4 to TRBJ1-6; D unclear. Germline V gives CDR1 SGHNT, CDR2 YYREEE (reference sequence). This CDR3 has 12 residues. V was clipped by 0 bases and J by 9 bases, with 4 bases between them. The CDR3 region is CASSLGFSPLHF. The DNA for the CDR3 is TGTGCCAGCAGCTTGGGGTTTTCACCCCTCCACTTT.

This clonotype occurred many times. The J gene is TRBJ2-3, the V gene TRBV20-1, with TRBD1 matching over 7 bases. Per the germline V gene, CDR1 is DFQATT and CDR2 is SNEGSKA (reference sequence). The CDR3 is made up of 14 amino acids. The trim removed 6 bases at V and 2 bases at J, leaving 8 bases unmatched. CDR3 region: CSATGTASTDTQYF. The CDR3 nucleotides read TGCAGTGCAACCGGGACAGCGTCCACAGATACGCAGTATTTT.

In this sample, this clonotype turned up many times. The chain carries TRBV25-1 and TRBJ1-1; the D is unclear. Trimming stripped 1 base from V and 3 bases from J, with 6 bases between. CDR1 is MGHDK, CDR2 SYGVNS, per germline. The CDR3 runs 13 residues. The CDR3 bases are TGTGCCAGCAGTGAATTAGGAGACACTGAAGCTTTCTTT. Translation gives CASSELGDTEAFF.

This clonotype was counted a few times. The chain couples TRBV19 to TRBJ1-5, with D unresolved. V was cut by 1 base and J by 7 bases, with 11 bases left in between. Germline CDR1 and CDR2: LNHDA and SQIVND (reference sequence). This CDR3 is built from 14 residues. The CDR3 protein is CASSIVGVGQPQHF. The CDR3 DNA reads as TGTGCCAGTAGTATAGTCGGGGTAGGGCAGCCCCAGCATTTT.

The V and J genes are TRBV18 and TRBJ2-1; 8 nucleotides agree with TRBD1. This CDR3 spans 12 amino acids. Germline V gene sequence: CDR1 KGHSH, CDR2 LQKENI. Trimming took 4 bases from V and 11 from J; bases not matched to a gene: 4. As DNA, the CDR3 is TGTGCCAGCTCACAGGACAGGGCCCAGCAGTTCTTC. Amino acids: CASSQDRAQQFF. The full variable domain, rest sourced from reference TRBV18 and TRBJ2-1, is NAGVMQNPRHLVRRRGQEARLRCSPMKGHSHVYWYRQLPEEGLKFMVYLQKENIIDESGMPKERFSAEFPKEGPSILRIQQVVRGDSAAYFCASSQDRAQQFFGPGTRLTVL.

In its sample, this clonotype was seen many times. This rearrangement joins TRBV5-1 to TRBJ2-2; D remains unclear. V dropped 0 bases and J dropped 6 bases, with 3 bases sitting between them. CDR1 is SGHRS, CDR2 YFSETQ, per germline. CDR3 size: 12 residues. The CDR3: CASSLVSGELFF. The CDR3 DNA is TGCGCCAGCAGCTTGGTTTCCGGGGAGCTGTTTTTT.

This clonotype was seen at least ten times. CDR3 region: CASHECRETQYF. The CDR3 nucleotides read TGTGCCAGCCACGAGTGTCGGGAGACCCAGTACTTC. J is TRBJ2-5 and V is TRBV7-3; no firm D call. The V and J ends lost 8 bases and 5 bases respectively, with 12 bases between them. This CDR3 has 12 amino acids. The germline V gene encodes CDR1 SGHTA and CDR2 FQGTGA. Supplemented by reference TRBV7-3 and TRBJ2-5, the full variable domain reads GAGVSQTPSNKVTEKGKYVELRCDPISGHTALYWYRQSLGQGPEFLIYFQGTGAADDSGLPNDRFFAVRPEGSVSTLKIQRTERGDSAVYLCASHECRETQYFGPGTRLLVL.

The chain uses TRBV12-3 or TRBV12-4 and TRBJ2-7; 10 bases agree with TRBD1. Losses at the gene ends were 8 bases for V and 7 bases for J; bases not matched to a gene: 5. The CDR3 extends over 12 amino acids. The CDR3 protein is CASRQGAREQYF. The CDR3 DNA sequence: TGTGCCAGCCGACAGGGGGCTCGGGAGCAGTACTTC.

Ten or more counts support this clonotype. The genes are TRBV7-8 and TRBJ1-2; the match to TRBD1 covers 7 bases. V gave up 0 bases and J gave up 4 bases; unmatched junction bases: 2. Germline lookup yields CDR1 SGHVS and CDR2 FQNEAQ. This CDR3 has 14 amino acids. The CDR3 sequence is CASSLAGQPYGYTF. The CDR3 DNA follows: TGTGCCAGCAGCTTAGCGGGACAGCCCTATGGCTACACCTTC.

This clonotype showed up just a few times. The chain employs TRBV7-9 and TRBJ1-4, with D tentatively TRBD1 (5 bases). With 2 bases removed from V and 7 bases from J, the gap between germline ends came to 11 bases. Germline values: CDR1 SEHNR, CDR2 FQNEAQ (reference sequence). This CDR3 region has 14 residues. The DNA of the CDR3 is TGTGCCAGCAGCTTATATCCAGGGTCTGAAAAACTGTTTTTT. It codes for CASSLYPGSEKLFF.

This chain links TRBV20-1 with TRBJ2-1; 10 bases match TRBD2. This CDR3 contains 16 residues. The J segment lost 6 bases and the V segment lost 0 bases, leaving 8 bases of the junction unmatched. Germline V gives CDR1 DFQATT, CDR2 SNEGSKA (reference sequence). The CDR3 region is CSARDPLAGVINEQFF. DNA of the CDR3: TGCAGTGCTAGAGATCCCCTAGCGGGAGTAATCAATGAGCAGTTCTTC.

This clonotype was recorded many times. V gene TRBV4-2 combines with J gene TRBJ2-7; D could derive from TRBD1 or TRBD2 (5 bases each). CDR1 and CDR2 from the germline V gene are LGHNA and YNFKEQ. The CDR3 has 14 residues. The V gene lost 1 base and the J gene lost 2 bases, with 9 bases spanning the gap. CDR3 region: CASSQAGRTYEQYF. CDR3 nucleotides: TGTGCCAGCAGCCAAGCGGGACGGACCTACGAGCAGTACTTC.

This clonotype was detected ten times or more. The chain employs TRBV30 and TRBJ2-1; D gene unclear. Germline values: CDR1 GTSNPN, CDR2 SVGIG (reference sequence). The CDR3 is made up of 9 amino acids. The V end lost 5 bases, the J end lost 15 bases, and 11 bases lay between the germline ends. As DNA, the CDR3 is TGTGCCTGGGGAAAACGACCGTTCTTC. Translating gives CAWGKRPFF.

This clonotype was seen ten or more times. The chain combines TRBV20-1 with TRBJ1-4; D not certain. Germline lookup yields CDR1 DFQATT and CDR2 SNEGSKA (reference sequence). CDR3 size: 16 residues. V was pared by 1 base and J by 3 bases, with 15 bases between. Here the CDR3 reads CSARAFEDGPNEKLFF. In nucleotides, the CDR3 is TGCAGTGCTAGAGCCTTTGAGGACGGTCCTAATGAAAAACTGTTTTTT.

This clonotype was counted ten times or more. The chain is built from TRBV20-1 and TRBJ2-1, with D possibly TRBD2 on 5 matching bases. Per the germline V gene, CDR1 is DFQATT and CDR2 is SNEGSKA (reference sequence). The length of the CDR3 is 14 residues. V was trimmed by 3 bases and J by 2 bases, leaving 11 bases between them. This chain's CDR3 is CSASEVGTYNEQFF. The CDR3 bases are TGCAGTGCTAGCGAAGTCGGGACCTACAATGAGCAGTTCTTC.

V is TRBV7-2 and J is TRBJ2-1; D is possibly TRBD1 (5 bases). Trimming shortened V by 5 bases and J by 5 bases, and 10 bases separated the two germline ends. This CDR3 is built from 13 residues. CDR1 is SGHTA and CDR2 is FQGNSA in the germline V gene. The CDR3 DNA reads TGTGCCAGCAGCCCAGGGATCGACAATGAGCAGTTCTTC. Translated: CASSPGIDNEQFF. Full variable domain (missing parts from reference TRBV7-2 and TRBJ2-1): GAGVSQSPSNKVTEKGKDVELRCDPISGHTALYWYRQSLGQGLEFLIYFQGNSAPDKSGLPSDRFSAERTGGSVSTLTIQRTQQEDSAVYLCASSPGIDNEQFFGPGTRLTVL.

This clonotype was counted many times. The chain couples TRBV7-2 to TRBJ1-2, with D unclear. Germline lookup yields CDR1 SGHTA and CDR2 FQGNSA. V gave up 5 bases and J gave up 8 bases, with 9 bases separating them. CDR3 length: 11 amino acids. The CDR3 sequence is CASSLLRGYTF. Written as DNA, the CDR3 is TGTGCCAGCAGCCTTCTCCGGGGCTACACCTTC.

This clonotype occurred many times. CDR3 coding DNA: TGCAGTGCTAGAGGGTTTGGCGGACAGAATGAAGCTTTCTTT. Translating gives CSARGFGGQNEAFF. The chain employs TRBV20-1 and TRBJ1-1, with D possibly being TRBD1 (6 bases). The CDR3 consists of 14 residues. CDR1 DFQATT and CDR2 SNEGSKA come from the germline V gene (reference sequence). Trimming stripped 1 base from V and 7 bases from J, with 16 bases between.

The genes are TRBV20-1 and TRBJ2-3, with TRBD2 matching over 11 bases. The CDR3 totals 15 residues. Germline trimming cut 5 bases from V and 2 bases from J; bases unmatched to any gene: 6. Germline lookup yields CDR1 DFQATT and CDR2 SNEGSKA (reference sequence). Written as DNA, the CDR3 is TGCAGTGCTCGACTAGCGGGGCACTACACAGATACGCAGTATTTT. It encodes CSARLAGHYTDTQYF.

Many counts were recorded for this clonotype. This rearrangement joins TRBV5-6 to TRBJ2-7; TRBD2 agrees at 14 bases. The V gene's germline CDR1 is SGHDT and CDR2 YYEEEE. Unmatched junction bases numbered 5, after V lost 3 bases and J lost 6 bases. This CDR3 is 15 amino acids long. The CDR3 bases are TGTGCCAGCAGCTACGGGACTAGCGGGAGTAGCGAGCAGTACTTC. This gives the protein CASSYGTSGSSEQYF.

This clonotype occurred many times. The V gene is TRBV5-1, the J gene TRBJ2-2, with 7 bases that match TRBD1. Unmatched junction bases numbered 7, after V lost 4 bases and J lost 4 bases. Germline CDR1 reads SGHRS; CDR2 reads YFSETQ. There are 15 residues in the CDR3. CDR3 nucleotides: TGCGCCAGCAGCGTGGGACAGCGGTTCACCGGGGAGCTGTTTTTT. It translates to CASSVGQRFTGELFF. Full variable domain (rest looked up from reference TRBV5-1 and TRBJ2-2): KAGVTQTPRYLIKTRGQQVTLSCSPISGHRSVSWYQQTPGQGLQFLFEYFSETQRNKGNFPGRFSGRQFSNSRSEMNVSTLELGDSALYLCASSVGQRFTGELFFGEGSRLTVL.

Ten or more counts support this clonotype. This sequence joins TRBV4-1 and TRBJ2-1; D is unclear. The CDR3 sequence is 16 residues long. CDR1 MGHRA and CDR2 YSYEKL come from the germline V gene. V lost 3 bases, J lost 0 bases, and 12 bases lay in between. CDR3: CASSQRSDASYNEQFF. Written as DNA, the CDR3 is TGCGCCAGCAGCCAGCGATCCGATGCCTCCTACAATGAGCAGTTCTTC.

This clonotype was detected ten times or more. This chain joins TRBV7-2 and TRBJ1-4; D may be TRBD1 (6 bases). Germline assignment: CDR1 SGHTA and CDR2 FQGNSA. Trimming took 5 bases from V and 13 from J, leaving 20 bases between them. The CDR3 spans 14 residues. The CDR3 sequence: CASSRTGYREGLFF. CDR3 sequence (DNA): TGTGCCAGCAGCAGAACAGGATACAGGGAGGGACTGTTTTTT. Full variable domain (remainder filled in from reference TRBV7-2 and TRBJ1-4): GAGVSQSPSNKVTEKGKDVELRCDPISGHTALYWYRQSLGQGLEFLIYFQGNSAPDKSGLPSDRFSAERTGGSVSTLTIQRTQQEDSAVYLCASSRTGYREGLFFGSGTQLSVL.

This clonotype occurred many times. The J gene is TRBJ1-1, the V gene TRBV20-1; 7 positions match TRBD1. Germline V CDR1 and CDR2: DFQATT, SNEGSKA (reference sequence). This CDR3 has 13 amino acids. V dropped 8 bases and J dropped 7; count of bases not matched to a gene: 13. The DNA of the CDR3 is TGCAGTTCTCCGGCGAGGGGGCTGGGTGAAGCTTTCTTT. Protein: CSSPARGLGEAFF.

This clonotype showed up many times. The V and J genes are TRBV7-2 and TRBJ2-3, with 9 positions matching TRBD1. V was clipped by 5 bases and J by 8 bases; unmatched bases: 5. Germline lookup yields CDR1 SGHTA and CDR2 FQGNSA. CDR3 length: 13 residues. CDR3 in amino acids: CASSQTGGSTQYF. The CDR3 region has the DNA TGTGCCAGCAGCCAAACAGGGGGCAGTACGCAGTATTTT.